This T cell receptor beta chain appears in the sequencing data of a study of cytomegalovirus exposure and HLA in healthy donors. The CDR3 sequence is 16 residues long. Germline CDR1 and CDR2: MGHDK and SYGVNS. V trimming: 4 bases; J trimming: 5 bases; junction bases outside the gene matches: 12. TCRdb keeps only in-frame clones here, not all; method: immunoSEQ multiplex PCR. The sample shows around 69,000 clones, 96% of them seen only once. On this clone itself: The antigen is not known.

General study findings and limits: Within the 120 or so validation repertoires, first-cohort TCR clusters tended to co-occur, according to a later analysis.

The sequenced sample was PBMCs. This chain links TRBV25-1 with TRBJ2-7; TRBD1 agrees at 9 bases. This TCR derives from a woman in her late teens or twenties in good health and CMV-seropositive. The DNA for the CDR3 is TGTGCCAGCAGTGCCGGACCGGGACAGGGACCCCACGAGCAGTACTTC. This codes for CASSAGPGQGPHEQYF.